This TCR beta chain was identified in a study of cytomegalovirus exposure and HLA in healthy donors (dated by TCRdb to between 2016 and 2019). Concerning the study at large: According to a later analysis, the 120 or so validation repertoires were produced on the same platform as the roughly 720 repertoires of the first cohort. The aim of the study was to test whether cataloging public T cell receptors could identify signatures of past pathogen exposure. A separate validation cohort of roughly 130 different subjects was used in addition to the roughly 720-subject first cohort. To predict cytomegalovirus infection status, the study brought together high-throughput TCR immunosequencing, statistical association of individual TCRs with disease status, and machine learning.

Library preparation employed the immunoSEQ multiplex PCR assay. The original pipeline was this. To diagnose cytomegalovirus status from the catalog of TCR beta chain sequences, a statistical classification framework was built. This is the immuneACCESS table as TCRdb keeps it, with only in-frame sequences that have V and J called. A part of the clones is gone; compared with another copy, unresolved V genes explain less than half, and the rest is unexplained. The D gene and trimming were derived from the DNA, and the V and J assignments and clone size from that table. The sample table contains around 350,000 clones; only one count was recorded for more than 80% of them. The leading ten clones occupy around 0.8% of the sample. The donors were included in the validation cohort of approximately 120 subjects, a group kept apart from the roughly 700-subject first cohort. Overall study results and their limits: In a later analysis, TCRs clustered in the first cohort were found to also tend to co-occur in the 110 or so validation repertoires, with over 90% of cluster scores above 0. In vitro tests confirmed that three of the cytomegalovirus-associated TCR beta chains recognize cytomegalovirus antigens. While some public TCRs were present in many individuals, most TCR sequences turned up only very rarely across donors. The authors suggested that the approach could potentially be generalized to other disease states and immunological phenotypes. In both the original and validation cohorts, the classifier was reported to diagnose cytomegalovirus status with high specificity and sensitivity. A later analysis lacked HLA typing for the validation cohort, so it scored co-occurrence in that cohort across all 120 repertoires. In the study, 150 to 200 TCR beta chains were listed as associated with cytomegalovirus.

Comment on this clone: The target of this receptor is not known. No much larger clonotype is one base removed from it; base qualities were not supplied.

This TCR was recovered from a woman between 18 and 29 years old in good health and CMV-seronegative. The specimen sequenced was PBMCs.

The sequence in DNA is TGTGCCAGTAGTATCGCCCGAGGGTCCACTGGAAACACCATATATTTT. The encoded protein is CASSIARGSTGNTIYF. The chain links TRBV19 with TRBJ1-3, with no reliable assignment of the D segment. V and J are truncated by 3 bases and 2 bases respectively, leaving an intervening sequence of 14 bases. From the cysteine up to the phenylalanine, the CDR3 has a length of 16 residues. Of all the DNA, just the CDR3 is kept, 48 bases in frame from base 1. The CDR1 and CDR2 encoded by the germline V gene (reference sequence) are LNHDA and SQIVND.